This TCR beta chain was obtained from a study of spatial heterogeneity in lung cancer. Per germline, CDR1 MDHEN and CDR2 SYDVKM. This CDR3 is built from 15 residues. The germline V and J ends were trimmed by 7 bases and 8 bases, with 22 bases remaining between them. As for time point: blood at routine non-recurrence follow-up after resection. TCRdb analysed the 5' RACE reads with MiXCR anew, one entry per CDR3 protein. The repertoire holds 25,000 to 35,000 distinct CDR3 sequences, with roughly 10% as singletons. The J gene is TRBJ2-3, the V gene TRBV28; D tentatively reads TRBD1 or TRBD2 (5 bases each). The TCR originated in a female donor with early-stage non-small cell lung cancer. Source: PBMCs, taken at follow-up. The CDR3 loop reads CASTPLGTGNPTQYF. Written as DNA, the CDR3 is TGTGCCAGCACCCCCTTGGGGACGGGGAACCCTACGCAGTATTTT.